The 10 T cell receptor beta chains listed next were all sequenced from one sample in a study of beta chain features in type 1 diabetes. Study results and limitations: When Type 1 diabetes patients were examined, their TCRB CDR3s proved moderately but significantly shorter in all four CD4+ subsets.

TCRB transcripts that were expressed got sequenced, as all of the isolated RNA had been reverse transcribed. Here immunoSEQ multiplex PCR was the method, and the copy in TCRdb shows in-frame clones only, minus some. The sample holds under 200,000 clones, approximately 10% seen once. Their cognate antigens are unknown. Sequences were obtained from central memory CD4+ T cells from blood. The receptors were gathered from a man aged 30-40 years with type 1 diabetes.

The chain joins TRBV5-1 to TRBJ2-1; TRBD2 matches 10 bases. CDR1 and CDR2 (germline): SGHRS, YFSETQ. Trimming removed 3 bases from V and 0 bases from J; junction bases left unmatched: 3. The CDR3 is 16 amino acids. The CDR3 DNA reads TGCGCCAGCAGCTCTCCTAGCGGGAGCTCCTACAATGAGCAGTTCTTC. Its protein is CASSSPSGSSYNEQFF.

This clone showed up just a few times. The chain couples TRBV6-6 to TRBJ2-5; 8 nucleotides match TRBD1. This CDR3 region has 14 residues. The J segment lost 3 bases and the V segment lost 8 bases, leaving 8 bases of the junction unmatched. Germline V CDR1 and CDR2: MNHNY, SVGAGI (reference sequence). The DNA of the CDR3 is TGTGCCAGCTCCGACAGGGGAACAAAAGAGACCCAGTACTTC. It encodes CASSDRGTKETQYF.

This clone was seen a few times. At one end the junction does not follow the germline gene, possibly because of a read error. This chain connects TRBV5-6 to TRBJ1-4, with 7 bases aligning to TRBD1. The CDR3 is made up of 14 amino acids. Germline values: CDR1 SGHDT, CDR2 YYEEEE. CDR3 region: CASSRQGSTLGVLF. As DNA, the CDR3 is TGTGCCAGCAGTAGACAGGGTTCGACCCTGGGAGTTCTTTTT.

This chain links TRBV5-1 with TRBJ2-3; possibly TRBD1 for D (5 bases). Trimming shortened V by 4 bases and J by 7 bases, and 10 bases separated the two germline ends. Per the germline V gene, CDR1 is SGHRS and CDR2 is YFSETQ. The CDR3 totals 12 residues. The CDR3 loop is CASSLDIYTQYF. DNA for the CDR3: TGCGCCAGCAGCCTGGACATTTATACGCAGTATTTT.

This clone was seen more than once but under ten times. The chain uses TRBV28 and TRBJ2-1; D may be TRBD2 (5 bases). The CDR3 runs 16 residues. The germline gives CDR1 MDHEN, CDR2 SYDVKM. Trimming removed 4 bases at V and 0 bases at J, with 13 bases between. CDR3 in amino acids: CASSSDSASSYNEQFF. Written as DNA, the CDR3 is TGTGCCAGCAGTTCAGATAGCGCCAGCTCCTACAATGAGCAGTTCTTC.

This clone showed up just a few times. This chain links TRBV9 with TRBJ2-2, with TRBD2 matching 10 bases. The V segment lost 4 bases and the J segment 3 bases; nucleotides outside the gene matches: 3. CDR1 and CDR2 from the germline V gene are SGDLS and YYNGEE. The CDR3 totals 15 residues. CDR3 nucleotide sequence: TGTGCCAGCAGCCCTAGCGGGGGTTACACCGGGGAGCTGTTTTTT. This codes for CASSPSGGYTGELFF.

CDR3 in DNA: TGTGCCAGCCAAACGGGGATGAACACTGAAGCTTTCTTT. Protein product: CASQTGMNTEAFF. The gene calls are TRBV25-1 and TRBJ1-1; the D is unclear. Between the trimmed V and J ends, which lost 8 bases and 0 bases, there was a span of 10 bases. In germline, CDR1 is MGHDK, CDR2 SYGVNS. The CDR3 totals 13 residues. The full variable domain, completed using reference TRBV25-1 and TRBJ1-1, is EADIYQTPRYLVIGTGKKITLECSQTMGHDKMYWYQQDPGMELHLIHYSYGVNSTEKGDLSSESTVSRIRTEHFPLTLESARPSHTSQYLCASQTGMNTEAFFGQGTRLTVV.

The V call is TRBV15, the J call TRBJ2-1; possible D gene TRBD2, 6 bases. The germline gives CDR1 LNHNV, CDR2 YYDKDF (reference sequence). V lost 9 bases, J lost 0 bases, and 12 bases lay in between. This CDR3 contains 14 residues. In DNA form, the CDR3 reads TGTGCCACTCAAAGCGGGTCCTCCTACAATGAGCAGTTCTTC. This sequence encodes CATQSGSSYNEQFF.

CDR3 loop: CASSLGRNNEQFF. The CDR3 DNA is TGTGCCAGCAGCTTAGGGCGGAACAATGAGCAGTTCTTC. The chain combines TRBV11-1 with TRBJ2-1; D remains ambiguous. V was cut by 1 base and J by 5 bases, with 6 bases left in between. Germline CDR1 SGHAT, CDR2 FQDESV (reference sequence). The CDR3 is made up of 13 amino acids.

This clone was counted a few times. J is TRBJ1-1 and V is TRBV4-1; D not resolved. V was shortened by 0 bases and J by 11 bases, with 13 bases between the two germline ends. From germline, CDR1 is MGHRA and CDR2 YSYEKL. The CDR3 loop spans 13 amino acids. The CDR3 spells CASSQDLEGLAFF. In DNA, the CDR3 is TGCGCCAGCAGCCAAGACCTGGAGGGTTTGGCTTTCTTT.